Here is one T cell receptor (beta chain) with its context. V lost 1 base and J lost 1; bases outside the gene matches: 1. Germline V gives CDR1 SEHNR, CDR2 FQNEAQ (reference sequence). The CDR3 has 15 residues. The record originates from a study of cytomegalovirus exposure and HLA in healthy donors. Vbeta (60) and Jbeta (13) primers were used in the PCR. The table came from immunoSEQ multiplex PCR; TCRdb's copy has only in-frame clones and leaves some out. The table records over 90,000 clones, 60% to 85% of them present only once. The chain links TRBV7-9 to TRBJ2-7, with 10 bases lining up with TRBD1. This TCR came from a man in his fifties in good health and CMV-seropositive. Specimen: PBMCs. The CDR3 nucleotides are TGTGCCAGCAGCTTAGGGACAGGGGGTTCCTACGAGCAGTACTTC. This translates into CASSLGTGGSYEQYF.